This T cell receptor beta chain was obtained from a study of blood T cell repertoires in COVID-19. Deletions cut 3 bases from V and 2 bases from J, with 26 bases between. The CDR3 loop spans 19 amino acids. Germline lookup yields CDR1 ENHRY and CDR2 SYGVKD. Original processing notes: Reference gene primers were amplified, and this amplification served to estimate nucleated cell counts. Profiling relied on immunoSEQ multiplex PCR, and the TCRdb table lists in-frame clones only, not all of them. Clone size and V and J calls were adopted from that table, with D and trimming inferred from the DNA. Here the sample spans around 280,000 clones, around 85% being singletons.

The clonotype was recovered from a woman between 50 and 59 years old with active or convalescent COVID-19. The J gene is TRBJ2-7, the V gene TRBV10-3, with D perhaps matching TRBD2 (6 bases). Material: peripheral blood. DNA of the CDR3: TGTGCCATCAGTGACCCTCGGGGCCGGGGACTGCACTCTCCCTACGAGCAGTACTTC. Residues: CAISDPRGRGLHSPYEQYF.